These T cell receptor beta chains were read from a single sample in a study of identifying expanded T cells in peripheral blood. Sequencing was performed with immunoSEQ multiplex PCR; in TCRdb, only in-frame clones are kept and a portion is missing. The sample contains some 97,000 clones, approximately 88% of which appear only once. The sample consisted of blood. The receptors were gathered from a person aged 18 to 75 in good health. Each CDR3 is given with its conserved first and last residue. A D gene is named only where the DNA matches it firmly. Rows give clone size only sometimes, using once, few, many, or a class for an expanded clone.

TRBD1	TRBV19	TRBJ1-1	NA	TGTGCCAGTAGTAGGACCCGGGACAGGGGCGCATGGAACACTGAAGCTTTCTTT	CASSRTRDRGAWNTEAFF
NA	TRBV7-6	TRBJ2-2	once	TGTGCCAGCAGCTTGGGGGTTGCCAACACCGGGGAGCTGTTTTTT	CASSLGVANTGELFF
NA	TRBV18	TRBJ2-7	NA	TGTGCCAGCTCACCACCGAGCTCCTACGAGCAGTACTTC	CASSPPSSYEQYF
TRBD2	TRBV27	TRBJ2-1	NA	TGTGCCAGCAGTTGGGGGACTAGCTCCTACAATGAGCAGTTCTTC	CASSWGTSSYNEQFF
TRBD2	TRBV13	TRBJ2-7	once	TGTGCCAGCAGCGCGGGGACTAGCAATCCCCACCCTACGAGGGAGCAGTACTTC	CASSAGTSNPHPTREQYF
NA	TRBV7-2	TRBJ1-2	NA	TGTGCCAGCAGCTTCAGTAACTATGGCTACACCTTC	CASSFSNYGYTF
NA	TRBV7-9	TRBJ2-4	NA	TGTGCCAGCAGCTTAGCGCAAGGGTCGATAGCCAAAAACATTCAGTACTTC	CASSLAQGSIAKNIQYF
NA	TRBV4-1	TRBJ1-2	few	TGCGCCAGCAGCCGAGACAGCTCTAACTATGGCTACACCTTC	CASSRDSSNYGYTF
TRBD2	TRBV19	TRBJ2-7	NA	TGTGCCAGTAGTCTCCGACTAGCGGGTACCTACGAGCAGTACTTC	CASSLRLAGTYEQYF
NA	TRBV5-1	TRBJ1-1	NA	TGCGCCAGCAGCTTTAAGGTGAACACTGAAGCTTTCTTT	CASSFKVNTEAFF
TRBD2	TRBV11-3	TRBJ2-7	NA	TGTGCCAGCAGCCTTAGCGGGCCGACCTACGAGCAGTACTTC	CASSLSGPTYEQYF
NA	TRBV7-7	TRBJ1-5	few	TGTGCCAGCAGTCAAGGGGAGAATCAGCCCCAGCATTTT	CASSQGENQPQHF
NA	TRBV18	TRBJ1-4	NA	TGTGCCAGCTCACCAGGGGAAAAACTGTTTTTT	CASSPGEKLFF
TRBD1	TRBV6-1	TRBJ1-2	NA	TGTGCCAGCCTTAACAGGGGGCACAACTATGGCTACACCTTC	CASLNRGHNYGYTF
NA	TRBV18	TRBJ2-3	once	TGTGCCAGCTCGCTGAAGGGTGGGGCAGATACGCAGTATTTT	CASSLKGGADTQYF
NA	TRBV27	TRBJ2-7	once	TGTGCCAGCAGGCGGCTGGCGCTACCATTCTACGAGCAGTACTTC	CASRRLALPFYEQYF
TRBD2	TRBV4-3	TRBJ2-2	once	TGCGCCAGCAGCCAAGAAGCCGGGAGGCCCGCCGGGGAGCTGTTTTTT	CASSQEAGRPAGELFF
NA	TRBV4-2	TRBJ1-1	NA	TGTGCCAGCAGCCTAAAGGGGGGACTTGAAGCTTTCTTT	CASSLKGGLEAFF
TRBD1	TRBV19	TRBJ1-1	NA	TGTGCCAGTAGTAAACAGGGGGCGCTGGAAGCTTTCTTT	CASSKQGALEAFF
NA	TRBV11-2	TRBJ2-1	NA	TGTGCCAGCAGCTTAGTCTTGGGTGAGGGCTCCTACAATGAGCAGTTCTTC	CASSLVLGEGSYNEQFF
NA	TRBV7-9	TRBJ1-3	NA	TGTGCCAGCAGCCGAGGGGACACCATATATTTT	CASSRGDTIYF
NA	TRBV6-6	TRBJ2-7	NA	TGTGCCAGTGGGATCCACTACGAGCAGTACTTC	CASGIHYEQYF
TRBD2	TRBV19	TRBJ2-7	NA	TGTGCCAGTAGACCACTAGCGGGGGGTGCCGAGCAGTACTTC	CASRPLAGGAEQYF
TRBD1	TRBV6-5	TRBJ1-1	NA	TGTGCCAGCGGATCGACAGGGGAGGAAGCTTTCTTT	CASGSTGEEAFF
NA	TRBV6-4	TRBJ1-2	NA	TGTGCCAGCAGTGACTCTGGGACTCGGGGCTACACCTTC	CASSDSGTRGYTF
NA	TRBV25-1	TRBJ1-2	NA	TGTGCCAGCAGTGAATCATACAGGGAAAAGGATGGCTACACCTTC	CASSESYREKDGYTF
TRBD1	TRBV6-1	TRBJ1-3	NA	TGTGCCAGCAGTTCCCCGGGACAGGGGGTAAACACCATATATTTT	CASSSPGQGVNTIYF
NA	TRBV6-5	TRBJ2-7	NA	TGTGCCAGCAGTTCCCCGGGGCTTAACTACGAGCAGTACTTC	CASSSPGLNYEQYF
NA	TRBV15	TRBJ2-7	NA	TGTGCCACCAGCAGACGAGGGACTGCCTACTCCTACGAGCAGTACTTC	CATSRRGTAYSYEQYF
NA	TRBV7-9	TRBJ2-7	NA	TGTGCCAGCAGCTTAGGGACAGCCCCTTCCTACGAGCAGTACTTC	CASSLGTAPSYEQYF